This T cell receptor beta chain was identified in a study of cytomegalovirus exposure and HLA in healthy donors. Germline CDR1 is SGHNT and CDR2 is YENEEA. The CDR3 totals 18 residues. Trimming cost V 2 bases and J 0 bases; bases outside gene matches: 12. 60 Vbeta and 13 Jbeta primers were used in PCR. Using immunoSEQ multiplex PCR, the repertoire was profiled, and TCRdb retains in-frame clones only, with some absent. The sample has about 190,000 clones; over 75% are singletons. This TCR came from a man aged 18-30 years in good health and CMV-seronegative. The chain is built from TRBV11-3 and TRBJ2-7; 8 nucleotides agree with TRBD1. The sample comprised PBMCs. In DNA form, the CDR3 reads TGTGCCAGCAGCTTATCATTATTCACAGGGGGAATCTCCTACGAGCAGTACTTC. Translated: CASSLSLFTGGISYEQYF.